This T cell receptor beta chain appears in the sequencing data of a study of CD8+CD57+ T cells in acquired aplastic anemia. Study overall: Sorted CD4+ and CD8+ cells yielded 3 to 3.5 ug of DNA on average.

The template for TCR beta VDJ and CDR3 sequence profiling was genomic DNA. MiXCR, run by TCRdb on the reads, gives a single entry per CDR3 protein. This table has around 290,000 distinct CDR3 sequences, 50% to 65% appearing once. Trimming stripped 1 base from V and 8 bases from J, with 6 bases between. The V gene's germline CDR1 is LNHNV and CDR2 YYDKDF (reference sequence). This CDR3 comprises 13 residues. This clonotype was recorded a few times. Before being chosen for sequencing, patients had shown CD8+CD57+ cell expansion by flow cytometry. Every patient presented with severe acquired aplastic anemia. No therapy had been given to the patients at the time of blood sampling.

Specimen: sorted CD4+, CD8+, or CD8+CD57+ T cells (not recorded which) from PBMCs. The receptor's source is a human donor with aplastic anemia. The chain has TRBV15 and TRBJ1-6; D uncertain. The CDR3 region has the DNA TGTGCCACCAGCAGAGTTTTGTATTCACCCCTCCACTTT. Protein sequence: CATSRVLYSPLHF.